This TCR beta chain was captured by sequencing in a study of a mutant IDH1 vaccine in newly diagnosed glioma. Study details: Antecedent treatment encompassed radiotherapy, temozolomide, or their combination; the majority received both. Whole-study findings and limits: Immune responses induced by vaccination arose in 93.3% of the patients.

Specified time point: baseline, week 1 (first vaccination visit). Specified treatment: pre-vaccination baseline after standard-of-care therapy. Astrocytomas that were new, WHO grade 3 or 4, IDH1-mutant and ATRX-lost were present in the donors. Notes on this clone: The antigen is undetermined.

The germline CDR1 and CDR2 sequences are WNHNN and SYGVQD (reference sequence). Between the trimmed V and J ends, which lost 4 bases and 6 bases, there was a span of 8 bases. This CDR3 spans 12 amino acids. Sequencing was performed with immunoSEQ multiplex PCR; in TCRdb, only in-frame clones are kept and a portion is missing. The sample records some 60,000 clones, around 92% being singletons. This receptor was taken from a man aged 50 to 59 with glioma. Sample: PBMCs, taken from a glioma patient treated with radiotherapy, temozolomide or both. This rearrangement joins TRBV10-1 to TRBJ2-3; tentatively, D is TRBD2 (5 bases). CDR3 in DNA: TGCGCCAGCAGTGGGGAGTCTGATACGCAGTATTTT. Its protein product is CASSGESDTQYF.